This T cell receptor (beta chain) was profiled in a study of T cells in Graves' hyperthyroidism and ophthalmopathy. There were TCR beta CDR3 regions amplified from RNA transcripts. Primed by the HTBI set, a first-round RT-PCR was run on the TCR CDR3. From the multiplex PCR reads, TCRdb called clonotypes with MiXCR, one entry per CDR3 protein. This sample has 350,000 to 450,000 distinct CDR3 sequences; roughly 14% occur once, and the top ten carry 9.5% to 12%. This clonotype showed up many times. Germline V gene lookup returns CDR1 KGHSH and CDR2 LQKENI. Trimming removed 2 bases from V and 7 bases from J; junction bases left unmatched: 7. The CDR3 contains 15 residues.

The sample consisted of blood. The gene calls are TRBV18 and TRBJ2-1; 8 bases map to TRBD1. The TCR was taken from a woman in her sixties with Graves' hyperthyroidism. The CDR3 reads CASSPRTGTENEQFF. CDR3 nucleotides: TGTGCCAGCTCACCAAGGACAGGGACCGAAAATGAGCAGTTCTTC.